This T cell receptor (beta chain) was retrieved from a study of shared clonotypes between healthy human individuals. The table came from immunoSEQ multiplex PCR; TCRdb's copy has only in-frame clones and leaves some out. The sample contains millions of clones, 90% to 95% of which appear only once. Germline CDR1 and CDR2: ENHRY and SYGVKD. V dropped 9 bases and J dropped 3; count of bases not matched to a gene: 4. The CDR3 spans 13 residues. The sequencing input was naive CD4+ T cells sorted from blood. Indicated subset: CD45RA+ positively selected. This chain connects TRBV10-3 to TRBJ2-5, with 10 bases aligning to TRBD1. The receptor comes from a man aged 18 to 29 in good health. The CDR3 sequence: CAISGTGEETQYF. In DNA form, the CDR3 reads TGTGCCATATCCGGGACAGGGGAAGAGACCCAGTACTTC.